What follows is one TCR beta chain and its context. Its antigen is currently unknown. Sampled 1 year posttransplant, controls received myeloablative marrow transplants, methotrexate and a calcineurin inhibitor. The data were taken from a study of T cells after posttransplantation cyclophosphamide. Study results and limitations: Donor-recipient repertoire similarity was low at 1-2 months, rising over year one. After PTCy, TRB diversity resembled that of CNI/methotrexate controls. Blood and skin or GI T cell repertoires showed limited TRB overlap.

The CDR3 loop spans 15 amino acids. V lost 9 bases and J 3 bases, leaving 20 bases between the germline ends. Germline V gene data show CDR1 as SGHTA and CDR2 as FQGNSA. Libraries were prepared by immunoSEQ multiplex PCR; TCRdb keeps only in-frame clonotypes and omits some of them. The top ten clones hold roughly 2.2% of a sample with over 20,000 clones, 80% to 90% of them seen once. This TCR was recovered from a female patient in her 30s who received an allogeneic stem cell transplant from an unrelated donor, was CMV-positive, and had acute and chronic GVHD. T cells may partly derive from the graft donor. The chain couples TRBV7-2 to TRBJ1-1; D perhaps matches TRBD1 (5 bases). This specimen was PBMCs, taken approximately 360 days after allogeneic stem cell transplant with calcineurin inhibitor and methotrexate. CDR3: CARTSGAGRYTEAFF. The CDR3 nucleotides are TGTGCCAGGACGAGCGGGGCAGGGAGGTACACTGAAGCTTTCTTT. The full variable domain, in which reference TRBV7-2 and TRBJ1-1 provide the parts outside the CDR3, is GAGVSQSPSNKVTEKGKDVELRCDPISGHTALYWYRQSLGQGLEFLIYFQGNSAPDKSGLPSDRFSAERTGGSVSTLTIQRTQQEDSAVYLCARTSGAGRYTEAFFGQGTRLTVV.